The 32 T cell receptor beta chains given below trace back to one sample, sequenced in a study of molecular identifiers for immune sequencing clone quantification. TCRdb fed the PCR reads into MiXCR, producing one record per CDR3 protein. The table has some 650,000 distinct CDR3 sequences, 15% to 20% seen once; the top ten hold roughly 0.83%. The sample taken for sequencing was naive CD8+ T cells from blood, with Jurkat cell RNA spiked in. Subset defined: FACS-sorted CD8+CD4-CCR7+CD45RA+ naive T cells. These receptors all stem from a human donor in good health. Some libraries in this study had Jurkat cell RNA spiked in.

This clonotype came up many times. The V call is TRBV7-6, the J call TRBJ2-3, with D perhaps TRBD1 or TRBD2 (5 bases each). V was shortened by 3 bases and J by 6 bases, with 13 bases between the two germline ends. Germline loops: CDR1 SGHVS, CDR2 FNYEAQ. The CDR3 runs 14 residues. DNA for the CDR3: TGTGCCAGCAGCTTGACAGTTCCGGGGGATACGCAGTATTTT. Its protein product is CASSLTVPGDTQYF.

There are many counts of this clonotype. CDR3 region: CASSLGASYNEQFF. The CDR3 nucleotides read TGTGCCAGCAGCCTTGGGGCTAGCTACAATGAGCAGTTCTTC. This chain connects TRBV7-2 to TRBJ2-1; D is perhaps TRBD1 (5 bases). The CDR3 is 14 residues long. Germline CDR1 is SGHTA and CDR2 is FQGNSA. Between the trimmed V and J ends, which lost 5 bases and 3 bases, there was a span of 11 bases.

This clonotype came up a few times. Since the CDR3 does not end with the conserved phenylalanine or tryptophan, this likely comes from a read error. The V and J genes are TRBV20-1 and TRBJ2-1; 10 nucleotides match TRBD2. The CDR3 runs 14 residues. In germline, CDR1 is DFQATT, CDR2 SNEGSKA (reference sequence). V was clipped by 3 bases and J by 6 bases; unmatched bases: 5. CDR3 sequence (DNA): TGCAGTGCTAGTACTAGCGGGATCAGCAATGAGCAGTTCCTC. It encodes CSASTSGISNEQFL.

Worth noting for this clonotype: No conserved phenylalanine or tryptophan is present at the end of the CDR3, so a read error is the likely explanation. The chain joins TRBV20-1 to TRBJ2-7; D ambiguous. The germline gives CDR1 DFQATT, CDR2 SNEGSKA (reference sequence). The CDR3 spans 14 residues. Trimming cost V 0 bases and J 2 bases, with 11 bases left between them. This CDR3 reads CSARDTIYAYEQYL. CDR3 DNA: TGCAGTGCTAGAGATACCATTTACGCCTACGAGCAGTACCTC.

This clonotype was recorded at least ten times. J is TRBJ2-5 and V is TRBV14; D not resolved. Trimming pared 0 bases from V and 1 base from J, leaving 15 bases between. CDR3 length: 17 residues. The germline CDR1 and CDR2 sequences are SGHDN and FVKESK. This chain's CDR3 is CASSQDIQMGFQETQYF. The CDR3 bases are TGTGCCAGCAGCCAAGATATTCAGATGGGGTTCCAAGAGACCCAGTACTTC. Full variable domain (rest looked up from reference TRBV14 and TRBJ2-5): EAGVTQFPSHSVIEKGQTVTLRCDPISGHDNLYWYRRVMGKEIKFLLHFVKESKQDESGMPNNRFLAERTGGTYSTLKVQPAELEDSGVYFCASSQDIQMGFQETQYFGPGTRLLVL.

Concerning this clonotype: An end of the junction differs from the germline gene, which may be a read error. The rearrangement links TRBV11-2 to TRBJ2-7; D not certain. Germline V gene data show CDR1 as SGHAT and CDR2 as FQNNGV. There are 13 residues in the CDR3. CDR3 residues: CAGSFEVSYEQYF. In nucleotides, the CDR3 is TGTGCCGGCAGCTTCGAAGTTAGCTACGAGCAGTACTTC.

There are many counts of this clonotype. The chain recombines TRBV3-1 with TRBJ2-5; TRBD1 aligns across 9 bases. This CDR3 contains 14 residues. J lost 4 bases, V lost 4 bases, and 4 bases had no gene match. Germline V gene sequence: CDR1 LGHDT, CDR2 YNNKEL (reference sequence). The CDR3 DNA reads as TGTGCCAGCAGCCGGGGACAGGGCCGAGAGACCCAGTACTTC. This encodes CASSRGQGRETQYF.

This clonotype was counted a single time. V usage is TRBV18 and J usage is TRBJ1-5; D call uncertain. V shed 5 bases and J shed 11 bases, with 13 bases lying between them. This CDR3 is built from 12 residues. The germline gives CDR1 KGHSH, CDR2 LQKENI. CDR3 sequence (DNA): TGTGCCAGCTCATTAATGGGGAAGTCCCAGCATTTT. Protein product: CASSLMGKSQHF.

This clonotype was detected only a few times. The chain couples TRBV2 to TRBJ2-3, with D possibly matching TRBD2 (6 bases). The CDR3 consists of 15 residues. The V end lost 6 bases, the J end lost 2 bases, and 15 bases lay between the germline ends. In germline, CDR1 is SNHLY, CDR2 FYNNEI. CDR3 nucleotide sequence: TGTGCCAGCAGCCAGACCTGGGGGGTCACAGATACGCAGTATTTT. This encodes CASSQTWGVTDTQYF.

This clonotype came up many times. The chain has TRBV9 and TRBJ1-2; D remains unclear. CDR1 and CDR2 (germline): SGDLS, YYNGEE. Trimming pared 2 bases from V and 2 bases from J, leaving 4 bases between. The CDR3 covers 12 residues. For the CDR3, the DNA is TGTGCCAGCAGCGTGTCCAACTATGGCTACACCTTC. Its protein is CASSVSNYGYTF.

This clonotype came up many times. The rearrangement joins TRBV27 to TRBJ2-3; D gene unclear. The V and J ends lost 5 bases and 2 bases respectively, with 8 bases between them. The CDR3 sequence is 13 residues long. Germline V lookup: CDR1 MNHEY, CDR2 SMNVEV (reference sequence). The CDR3 protein is CASSIRPTDTQYF. For the CDR3, the DNA is TGTGCCAGCAGTATCAGACCCACAGATACGCAGTATTTT.

The sample holds many counts of this clonotype. This chain joins TRBV6-5 and TRBJ2-7, with 10 bases matching TRBD1. Unmatched junction bases numbered 12, after V lost 4 bases and J lost 6 bases. CDR3 length: 16 amino acids. Germline lookup yields CDR1 MNHEY and CDR2 SVGAGI. DNA for the CDR3: TGTGCCAGCAGTTCCCTTGCGACAGGGGGCTTGGCCGAGCAGTACTTC. This translates into CASSSLATGGLAEQYF.

This clonotype occurred a few times. A much larger clone differs from this one at a single base, so this may be a read error. The rearrangement links TRBV28 to TRBJ1-5, with D perhaps matching TRBD1 (6 bases). The CDR3 is made up of 13 amino acids. Germline values: CDR1 MDHEN, CDR2 SYDVKM. CDR3 nucleotide sequence: TGTGCCGGCAGTTCCAGGGGAATTCAGCCCCAGCATTTT. Protein product: CAGSSRGIQPQHF.

This clonotype has a single count. This clone may be a read error of a much larger clone one base away. The chain's CDR3 is CVSRPGTAFSYEQYF. CDR3 coding DNA: TGTGTCAGCAGGCCCGGGACAGCCTTTTCCTACGAGCAGTACTTC. This sequence joins TRBV3-1 and TRBJ2-7, with 7 nucleotides matching TRBD1. The CDR3 is made up of 15 amino acids. The germline V gene encodes CDR1 LGHDT and CDR2 YNNKEL (reference sequence).

This clonotype showed up many times. The gene calls are TRBV28 and TRBJ1-5; maybe TRBD1 (6 bases). The V end lost 10 bases, the J end lost 5 bases, and 9 bases lay between the germline ends. CDR1 and CDR2 (germline): MDHEN, SYDVKM. The CDR3 consists of 11 residues. The CDR3 loop is CATGGYQPQHF. CDR3 DNA: TGTGCCACTGGGGGCTATCAGCCCCAGCATTTT.

The sample holds a few counts of this clonotype. The chain is built from TRBV6-5 and TRBJ2-1; 16 nucleotides line up with TRBD2. CDR3 size: 18 residues. The junction had 8 bases not matched to a gene; V was cut back by 2 bases and J by 7 bases. From germline, CDR1 is MNHEY and CDR2 SVGAGI. CDR3 sequence (DNA): TGTGCCAGCAGTTACGGGGGGACTAGCGGGAGGGATCTGAATGAGCAGTTCTTC. Its protein product is CASSYGGTSGRDLNEQFF.

The J gene is TRBJ2-7, the V gene TRBV6-2 or TRBV6-3; no clear D. V was clipped by 6 bases and J by 2 bases, with 23 bases between them. Looked up from germline, CDR1 is MNHEY and CDR2 is SVGEGT. CDR3 length: 17 amino acids. The CDR3 DNA reads TGTGCCAGCAGCTTGGTAGTGTCCAGCTATCGCGCCTACGAGCAGTACTTC. Translated: CASSLVVSSYRAYEQYF.

This clonotype has just a few counts. CDR3 DNA sequence: TGTGCCAGCAGAAGGGACAGGGTACTCGAGCAGTACTTC. This gives the protein CASRRDRVLEQYF. The chain couples TRBV6-2 or TRBV6-3 to TRBJ2-7; 9 bases map to TRBD1. The CDR3 contains 13 residues. The ends lost 6 bases at V and 6 bases at J; junction bases unmatched: 6. The germline gives CDR1 MNHEY, CDR2 SVGEGT.

On this clonotype: The junction departs from the called germline gene at one end, perhaps through a read error. The chain couples TRBV28 to TRBJ2-4; possibly TRBD1 for D (6 bases). The CDR3 is made up of 15 amino acids. CDR1 and CDR2 from the germline V gene are MDHEN and SYDVKM. The CDR3: CATSETGIPKNIQYF. The CDR3 DNA sequence: TGTGCCACCAGTGAGACAGGAATCCCCAAAAACATTCAGTACTTC.

A remark on this clonotype: A much larger clone differs by one base, so this may be a read error. CDR3 in amino acids: CSVEDGYNPPLHF. CDR3 DNA sequence: TGCAGCGTTGAGGACGGATATAATCCACCCCTCCACTTT. V and J are TRBV29-1 and TRBJ1-6; no clear D gene. The CDR3 runs 13 residues. The V gene's germline CDR1 is SQVTM and CDR2 ANQGSEA.

V is TRBV2 and J is TRBJ1-2; D is unclear. Germline CDR1 and CDR2: SNHLY and FYNNEI. Trimming stripped 3 bases from V and 4 bases from J, with 9 bases between. The CDR3 consists of 13 residues. The CDR3 spells CASSDVRTYGYTF. CDR3 coding DNA: TGTGCCAGCAGTGACGTCAGAACCTATGGCTACACCTTC. Complete variable domain (other parts from reference TRBV2 and TRBJ1-2): EPEVTQTPSHQVTQMGQEVILRCVPISNHLYFYWYRQILGQKVEFLVSFYNNEISEKSEIFDDQFSVERPDGSNFTLKIRSTKLEDSAMYFCASSDVRTYGYTFGSGTRLTVV.

On this clonotype: A much more abundant neighbour one base away suggests this may be a read error. The CDR3 carries no conserved terminal phenylalanine or tryptophan, so it likely arises from a read error. V is TRBV9 and J is TRBJ2-5; D is unclear. The germline gives CDR1 SGDLS, CDR2 YYNGEE. CDR3 length: 15 residues. V was pared by 3 bases and J by 5 bases, with 17 bases between. CDR3 nucleotides: TGTGCCAGCAGCGGGCACTCTCCCTCCTGCGAGACCCAGTACCTC. Residues: CASSGHSPSCETQYL.

Ten or more counts support this clonotype. The CDR3 loop is CATSRGQGGSPLHF. CDR3 coding DNA: TGTGCCACCAGCAGGGGACAGGGGGGTTCACCCCTCCACTTT. The chain recombines TRBV15 with TRBJ1-6, with TRBD1 matching 11 bases. This CDR3 is built from 14 residues. The V segment lost 3 bases and the J segment 9 bases; nucleotides outside the gene matches: 1. Germline loops: CDR1 LNHNV, CDR2 YYDKDF (reference sequence).

At least ten counts were recorded for this clonotype. This chain uses TRBV6-5 with TRBJ1-1; 8 bases are shared with TRBD1. The germline gives CDR1 MNHEY, CDR2 SVGAGI. V lost 1 base and J lost 8; bases outside the gene matches: 9. The CDR3 spans 15 residues. The CDR3, as DNA: TGTGCCAGCAGTTACTTCCGTGGACAGGGCGTCGAAGCTTTCTTT. This codes for CASSYFRGQGVEAFF.

There are many counts of this clonotype. The gene calls are TRBV28 and TRBJ2-7, with 8 bases that match TRBD1. The CDR3 is 17 amino acids. V was pared by 1 base and J by 3 bases, with 11 bases of the junction left unmatched. Germline CDR1 MDHEN, CDR2 SYDVKM. The CDR3 DNA follows: TGTGCCAGCAGTTTATTAGCAGGGGGCGCGGGGTACTACGAGCAGTACTTC. This gives the protein CASSLLAGGAGYYEQYF.

Ten or more counts support this clonotype. The rearrangement uses TRBV27 and TRBJ2-6; D is tentatively TRBD1 or TRBD2 (8 bases each). The germline V gene has CDR1 MNHEY and CDR2 SMNVEV (reference sequence). The CDR3 extends over 17 amino acids. V was trimmed by 8 bases and J by 0 bases, leaving 17 bases between them. The DNA for the CDR3 is TGTGCCAGCCGGACAGGGACTAGTATCTCTGGGGCCAACGTCCTGACTTTC. Its translation is CASRTGTSISGANVLTF.

The table lists this clonotype with many counts. This chain joins TRBV14 and TRBJ1-2; 7 nucleotides align to TRBD1. V gave up 0 bases and J gave up 0 bases; unmatched junction bases: 10. This CDR3 spans 18 amino acids. Germline V CDR1 and CDR2: SGHDN, FVKESK. The CDR3 DNA reads TGTGCCAGCAGCCAAGATAGGACAGGCCGGAGCTCTAACTATGGCTACACCTTC. Translated: CASSQDRTGRSSNYGYTF.

The gene calls are TRBV20-1 and TRBJ2-7, with 10 bases aligning to TRBD2. CDR1 and CDR2 from the germline V gene are DFQATT and SNEGSKA (reference sequence). The CDR3 sequence is 18 residues long. V lost 0 bases and J lost 8; bases outside the gene matches: 19. The CDR3 nucleotides read TGCAGTGCTAGAGATCGAGTAGCGGGGGGCCAGGACTTTGGGAAGCAGTACTTC. Protein sequence: CSARDRVAGGQDFGKQYF.

In this sample, this clonotype turned up many times. The rearrangement uses TRBV12-3 or TRBV12-4 and TRBJ2-4, with a tentative D call TRBD2 (6 bases). The CDR3 is made up of 15 amino acids. Trimming removed 3 bases from V and 4 bases from J, with 13 bases in between. CDR3 region: CASSLEQGLKNIQYF. In DNA form, the CDR3 reads TGTGCCAGCAGTTTGGAACAAGGACTAAAAAACATTCAGTACTTC.

This clonotype has a count of ten or more. This chain uses TRBV4-3 with TRBJ2-3; 10 bases are a match to TRBD2. With 4 bases clipped from V and 1 base from J, the junction kept 11 bases outside the gene matches. From germline, CDR1 is LGHNA and CDR2 YSLEER. This CDR3 region has 18 residues. Here the CDR3 reads CASSRLEPTSGGTDTQYF. The CDR3 DNA reads as TGCGCCAGCAGCCGCCTTGAACCAACTAGCGGGGGCACAGATACGCAGTATTTT.

The rearrangement links TRBV11-2 to TRBJ2-2; 11 bases agree with TRBD1. Germline loops: CDR1 SGHAT, CDR2 FQNNGV. This CDR3 has 17 residues. The V and J ends lost 2 bases and 5 bases, in that order; junction bases with no gene match: 7. The CDR3 bases are TGTGCCAGCAGCTTAACGGCGGACAGGGGGCTTACCGGGGAGCTGTTTTTT. It codes for CASSLTADRGLTGELFF.

Comments on this clonotype: One end of the junction fails to match germline, which may point to a read error. The chain carries TRBV6-5 and TRBJ1-1; 8 nucleotides align to TRBD1. From germline, CDR1 is MNHEY and CDR2 SVGAGI. The CDR3 consists of 16 residues. The CDR3 protein is CASSYSAGQGTTEALF. The CDR3 nucleotides read TGTGCCAGCAGTTATTCAGCCGGACAGGGAACCACTGAAGCTCTCTTT.